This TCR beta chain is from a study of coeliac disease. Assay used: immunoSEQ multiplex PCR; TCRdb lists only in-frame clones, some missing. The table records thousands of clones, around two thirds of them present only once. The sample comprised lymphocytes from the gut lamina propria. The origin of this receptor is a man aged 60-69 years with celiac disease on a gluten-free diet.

CDR3 in amino acids: CASSWNGQGENTIYF. The CDR3 nucleotides are TGTGCCAGCAGCTGGAACGGACAGGGAGAAAACACCATATATTTT. The chain is built from TRBV5-6 and TRBJ1-3; 8 positions agree with TRBD1. Germline trimming cut 3 bases from V and 6 bases from J; bases unmatched to any gene: 8. This CDR3 contains 15 residues. CDR1 and CDR2 from the germline V gene are SGHDT and YYEEEE. The full variable domain, rest sourced from reference TRBV5-6 and TRBJ1-3, is DAGVTQSPTHLIKTRGQQVTLRCSPKSGHDTVSWYQQALGQGPQFIFQYYEEEERQRGNFPDRFSGHQFPNYSSELNVNALLLGDSALYLCASSWNGQGENTIYFGEGSWLTVV.